These T cell receptor beta chains were read from a single sample in a study of glioma-infiltrating T cells after dendritic cell vaccination. Data came from immunoSEQ multiplex PCR; TCRdb stores just in-frame clones and leaves some out. The data contain fewer than 75,000 clones, around 85% of them seen just once; the ten biggest clones take up roughly 9%. The starting material was blood, obtained after dendritic cell vaccination. These receptors all come from a human donor with glioblastoma. Both conserved end residues are part of each CDR3. Each record gives: clone size, V gene, J gene, CDR3 length, D gene, CDR3 DNA, CDR3 protein. A D gene is named only where the DNA matches it firmly. Rows give clone size only sometimes, using once, few, many, or a class for an expanded clone.

size: NA; V: TRBV5-4; J: TRBJ2-5; length: 13; D: NA; DNA: TGTGCCAGCTCTGGTAACAGACAAGAGACCCAGTACTTC; CDR3: CASSGNRQETQYF
size: NA; V: TRBV2; J: TRBJ2-3; length: 17; D: TRBD1; DNA: TGTGCCAGCAGGGGAAGTTTGACAGGGGGCATCACAGATACGCAGTATTTT; CDR3: CASRGSLTGGITDTQYF
size: NA; V: TRBV7-2; J: TRBJ1-3; length: 15; D: TRBD1; DNA: TGTGCCAGCAGCTTTCCAACAGGGGATGGAAACACCATATATTTT; CDR3: CASSFPTGDGNTIYF
size: NA; V: TRBV15; J: TRBJ2-7; length: 15; D: NA; DNA: TGTGCCACCAGCAGAGAAATAGGAGGGGCCTACGAGCAGTACTTC; CDR3: CATSREIGGAYEQYF
size: NA; V: TRBV5-1; J: TRBJ2-7; length: 14; D: TRBD1; DNA: TGCGCCAGCAGCCTGAGGACAGGGAGCGACGAGCAGTACTTC; CDR3: CASSLRTGSDEQYF
size: NA; V: TRBV10-1; J: TRBJ1-1; length: 13; D: NA; DNA: TGCGCCAGCAGCCCGCAGGTGAACACTGAAGCTTTCTTT; CDR3: CASSPQVNTEAFF
size: NA; V: TRBV7-2; J: TRBJ1-5; length: 16; D: NA; DNA: TGTGCCAGCAGCTTAGTGGGGGGGGCGTCTAATCAGCCCCAGCATTTT; CDR3: CASSLVGGASNQPQHF
size: NA; V: TRBV6-5; J: TRBJ2-1; length: 14; D: NA; DNA: TGTGCCAGCAGCGACAAGAGCTCCTACAATGAGCAGTTCTTC; CDR3: CASSDKSSYNEQFF
size: NA; V: TRBV6-6; J: TRBJ2-3; length: 13; D: NA; DNA: TGTGCCAGCAGTTACTACCAGGGTCGTACGCAGTATTTT; CDR3: CASSYYQGRTQYF
size: once; V: TRBV30; J: TRBJ2-3; length: 15; D: TRBD1; DNA: TGTGCCTGGGATCCGGGACAGGGTTCCCCAGATACGCAGTATTTT; CDR3: CAWDPGQGSPDTQYF
size: NA; V: TRBV27; J: TRBJ2-1; length: 14; D: NA; DNA: TGTGCCAGCAGTCCCGCTGATCTAGGCGTCCCCCAGTTCTTC; CDR3: CASSPADLGVPQFF
size: few; V: TRBV9; J: TRBJ2-1; length: 16; D: TRBD2; DNA: TGTGCCAGCAGCATCTTAGCGGGGGCGTCCTACAATGAGCAGTTCTTC; CDR3: CASSILAGASYNEQFF
size: NA; V: TRBV6-5; J: TRBJ1-5; length: 15; D: TRBD1; DNA: TGTGCCAGCAGGAACAGGGGGTCGGGCAATCAGCCCCAGCATTTT; CDR3: CASRNRGSGNQPQHF
size: NA; V: TRBV9; J: TRBJ2-2; length: 12; D: NA; DNA: TGTGCCAGCAGCCCCTCAGCCGGGGAGCTGTTTTTT; CDR3: CASSPSAGELFF
size: NA; V: TRBV7-2; J: TRBJ2-5; length: 15; D: NA; DNA: TGTGCCAGCAGCTTAGTTTGGCGGAACCAAGAGACCCAGTACTTC; CDR3: CASSLVWRNQETQYF